This TCR beta chain was captured in a study of identical twins. Everyone who gave samples was a healthy Caucasian. Overall study results and limits: Part of the zero-insertion signal could reflect confounding by invariant MAIT and iNKT cells. Beta out-of-frame sequences showed weaker excess sharing between twins.

This clonotype came up a few times. Its antigen is not identified. TCRdb re-called the 5' RACE reads with MiXCR, one entry per CDR3 protein. In the table there are approximately 470,000 distinct CDR3 sequences, 14% of which are singletons. V was pared by 3 bases and J by 6 bases, with 2 bases of the junction left unmatched. The CDR3 sequence is 12 residues long. Germline-derived CDR1 and CDR2 are SQVTM and ANQGSEA. The same sample was also studied in work on yellow fever vaccine responses in identical twins.

The sequenced material came from CD4+ T cells sorted from blood. The source of this sequence is a woman under 30 in good health. V and J are TRBV29-1 and TRBJ1-2, with 9 bases lining up with TRBD1. CDR3 sequence (DNA): TGCAGCGTTGATGGACAGGGGAATGGCTACACCTTC. Translation: CSVDGQGNGYTF.